One T cell receptor (beta chain) is described in this entry. Its antigen is not identified. The sample belongs to a study of blood T cells in healthy people across ages. Next came a second PCR, run for roughly 6 to 11 cycles, which used a sample-barcoded 5' primer along with a J-beta primer mix. TCRdb called the 5' RACE reads again in MiXCR, with one record for every CDR3 protein. The data show 1.5 million to 2 million distinct CDR3 sequences, with approximately 32% seen just once and around 10% held by the top ten. General study results and limits: Changes seen in expanded clonotypes were possibly confounded by donor CMV status left unknown. There were more naive CD4+ cells and higher diversity in long-lived donors than in aged donors. As age increased, TCR beta diversity per million T cells fell in a roughly linear fashion.

The CDR3 is 15 residues long. The germline V gene has CDR1 SGHDN and CDR2 FVKESK. V lost 0 bases, J lost 2 bases, and 11 bases lay in between. Sequencing used blood. The rearrangement joins TRBV14 to TRBJ2-7; D uncertain. The receptor's source is a woman in her twenties or thirties in good health. The chain's CDR3 is CASSQDIGTTYEQYF. CDR3 DNA sequence: TGTGCCAGCAGCCAAGACATAGGTACAACCTACGAGCAGTACTTC.